These 29 T cell receptor beta chains were sequenced from one sample in a study of blood T cell repertoires in COVID-19. The method was immunoSEQ multiplex PCR; TCRdb's version includes in-frame clones alone and lacks a portion of them. The repertoire includes about 87,000 clones, around 90% of them detected once, and more than 4% sits in the top ten. The sample was peripheral blood. These TCRs come from a man aged 35-49 years with acute or convalescent COVID-19.

This chain joins TRBV9 and TRBJ2-3, with 11 nucleotides matching TRBD1. Trimming cost V 0 bases and J 2 bases; bases outside gene matches: 2. The CDR3 contains 16 residues. The V gene's germline CDR1 is SGDLS and CDR2 YYNGEE. The CDR3 sequence: CASSVGDRGYTDTQYF. As DNA, the CDR3 is TGTGCCAGCAGCGTAGGGGACAGGGGGTACACAGATACGCAGTATTTT.

The gene calls are TRBV12-3 or TRBV12-4 and TRBJ1-2, with 10 bases aligning to TRBD1. The CDR3 loop spans 12 amino acids. Unmatched junction bases numbered 2, after V lost 6 bases and J lost 7 bases. This chain's CDR3 is CASRTGGGGYTF. In DNA form, the CDR3 reads TGTGCCAGCAGGACAGGGGGCGGTGGCTACACCTTC.

The table lists this clone with a count of one. The genes are TRBV10-2 and TRBJ1-1, with D unclear. The V gene lost 3 bases and the J gene lost 1 base, with 3 bases spanning the gap. This CDR3 contains 12 residues. In germline, CDR1 is WSHSY, CDR2 SAAADI. The CDR3, as DNA: TGCGCCAGCAGTGACTGGAACACTGAAGCTTTCTTT. Translated: CASSDWNTEAFF.

The chain employs TRBV7-2 and TRBJ1-1; D might be TRBD1 (5 bases). The V gene lost 5 bases and the J gene lost 0 bases, with 13 bases spanning the gap. This CDR3 region has 15 residues. Germline-derived CDR1 and CDR2 are SGHTA and FQGNSA. The CDR3 DNA reads TGTGCCAGCAGCCAAGCAGGGCGCATGAACACTGAAGCTTTCTTT. Its translation: CASSQAGRMNTEAFF.

This sequence joins TRBV27 and TRBJ1-3; D is unclear. Deletions cut 2 bases from V and 0 bases from J, with 8 bases between. Germline V gives CDR1 MNHEY, CDR2 SMNVEV (reference sequence). CDR3 length: 15 amino acids. This CDR3 reads CASSLEVHSGNTIYF. The CDR3 DNA reads as TGTGCCAGCAGTTTAGAGGTGCACTCTGGAAACACCATATATTTT.

The chain joins TRBV4-1 to TRBJ1-2; the D is unclear. The V gene lost 0 bases and the J gene lost 4 bases, with 15 bases spanning the gap. The CDR3 extends over 16 amino acids. Germline loops: CDR1 MGHRA, CDR2 YSYEKL. Here the CDR3 reads CASSQDEAASFYGYTF. CDR3 in DNA: TGCGCCAGCAGCCAAGATGAGGCGGCTTCTTTCTATGGCTACACCTTC.

This rearrangement joins TRBV7-2 to TRBJ2-7; no firm D call. Germline values: CDR1 SGHTA, CDR2 FQGNSA. This CDR3 is built from 14 residues. V gave up 4 bases and J gave up 2 bases, with 12 bases separating them. The CDR3 DNA follows: TGTGCCAGCAGCTCAAGACGAGGAACCTACGAGCAGTACTTC. This codes for CASSSRRGTYEQYF.

The chain is built from TRBV11-2 and TRBJ2-1; the match to TRBD2 covers 13 bases. The V and J ends lost 6 bases and 6 bases, in that order; junction bases with no gene match: 8. This CDR3 region has 16 residues. CDR1 is SGHAT, CDR2 FQNNGV, per germline. CDR3 residues: CASRLYGLAGANEQFF. CDR3 DNA sequence: TGTGCCAGCAGGCTTTATGGACTAGCGGGAGCCAATGAGCAGTTCTTC.

V usage is TRBV27 and J usage is TRBJ2-5, with 7 bases lining up with TRBD1. V trimming: 10 bases; J trimming: 7 bases; junction bases outside the gene matches: 9. The CDR3 has 12 amino acids. Germline V CDR1 and CDR2: MNHEY, SMNVEV (reference sequence). CDR3 region: CATGQVERTQYF. The CDR3 DNA reads as TGTGCCACCGGACAGGTTGAGAGGACCCAGTACTTC.

V and J are TRBV19 and TRBJ1-1, with D uncertain. V was trimmed by 7 bases and J by 3 bases, leaving 12 bases between them. CDR3 length equals 13 residues. The germline CDR1 and CDR2 sequences are LNHDA and SQIVND (reference sequence). CDR3 coding DNA: TGTGCCAGTATCTCGGGTCGTTACACTGAAGCTTTCTTT. It specifies CASISGRYTEAFF.

The V call is TRBV24-1, the J call TRBJ2-2, with a tentative D call TRBD2 (5 bases). Germline CDR1 is KGHDR and CDR2 is SFDVKD. The CDR3 contains 18 residues. The germline V and J ends were trimmed by 4 bases and 5 bases, with 22 bases remaining between them. The CDR3 DNA reads as TGTGCCACCAGTGACCCCGGGCCCTTCTGGAGAGGGACCGGGGAGCTGTTTTTT. This encodes CATSDPGPFWRGTGELFF.

Here the CDR3 DNA reads TGTGCCAGCAGCTTGGATACAGAAATTTCTCAAGAGACCCAGTACTTC. Translating it yields CASSLDTEISQETQYF. The genes are TRBV5-4 and TRBJ2-5; D gene uncertain. Germline loops: CDR1 SGHNT, CDR2 YYREEE (reference sequence). The CDR3 has 16 residues. V was clipped by 0 bases and J by 2 bases, with 14 bases between them.

The rearrangement uses TRBV28 and TRBJ1-2; D is possibly TRBD1 (5 bases). The V and J ends lost 5 bases and 1 base respectively, with 20 bases between them. CDR1 is MDHEN and CDR2 is SYDVKM in the germline V gene. The CDR3 is 17 amino acids. The CDR3 spells CASSPTPGGVGNYGYTF. The DNA of the CDR3 is TGTGCCAGCAGTCCGACCCCTGGGGGGGTCGGTAACTATGGCTACACCTTC.

This clone was seen once. The chain is built from TRBV6-2 or TRBV6-3 and TRBJ2-1, with TRBD2 identical over 14 bases. Germline CDR1 and CDR2: MNHEY and SVGEGT. The V and J ends lost 6 bases and 3 bases, in that order; junction bases with no gene match: 7. This CDR3 is 17 amino acids long. CDR3 protein: CASSRLAGGQYYNEQFF. The DNA for the CDR3 is TGTGCCAGCAGCCGACTAGCGGGGGGGCAGTACTACAATGAGCAGTTCTTC.

V is TRBV19 and J is TRBJ2-7; weak D call: TRBD2 (7 bases). Trimming removed 4 bases from V and 4 bases from J, with 20 bases in between. The CDR3 has 16 residues. Germline CDR1 reads LNHDA; CDR2 reads SQIVND (reference sequence). The CDR3 reads CASSKLHTGGHYEQYF. Here the CDR3 DNA reads TGTGCCAGTAGTAAACTCCATACGGGGGGCCATTACGAGCAGTACTTC.

A few counts support this clone. The chain is built from TRBV19 and TRBJ1-5; 7 positions agree with TRBD1. Looked up from germline, CDR1 is LNHDA and CDR2 is SQIVND (reference sequence). Germline trimming cut 4 bases from V and 7 bases from J; bases unmatched to any gene: 10. This CDR3 contains 15 residues. CDR3 amino acids: CASSRDKGAYQPQHF. The CDR3 DNA sequence: TGTGCCAGTAGTAGGGACAAGGGGGCATACCAGCCCCAGCATTTT.

J is TRBJ2-5 and V is TRBV5-1; TRBD2 matches 9 bases. This CDR3 contains 16 residues. V shed 7 bases and J 3 bases; nucleotides not matched to a gene: 13. Germline CDR1 is SGHRS and CDR2 is YFSETQ. In DNA form, the CDR3 reads TGCGCCAGCCACCAGGATCCTCTAGCGGGGAAAGAGACCCAGTACTTC. Amino acids: CASHQDPLAGKETQYF.

The genes are TRBV6-5 and TRBJ2-7; no firm D call. The CDR3 is 13 amino acids. CDR1 is MNHEY and CDR2 is SVGAGI in the germline V gene. V lost 6 bases and J 3 bases, leaving 12 bases between the germline ends. This CDR3 reads CASRDAGRYEQYF. CDR3 nucleotides: TGTGCCAGCAGGGATGCAGGCCGCTACGAGCAGTACTTC.

The chain uses TRBV29-1 and TRBJ1-4; D ambiguous. Trimming removed 6 bases at V and 4 bases at J, with 12 bases between. Germline V gene lookup returns CDR1 SQVTM and CDR2 ANQGSEA. The CDR3 has 13 residues. The CDR3 DNA is TGCAGCGTGACGACGGACTTTAATGAAAAACTGTTTTTT. This codes for CSVTTDFNEKLFF.

The chain joins TRBV6-5 to TRBJ1-4; the match to TRBD1 covers 7 bases. Germline V gene lookup returns CDR1 MNHEY and CDR2 SVGAGI. This CDR3 is 13 amino acids long. Trimming removed 7 bases from V and 4 bases from J; junction bases left unmatched: 3. The CDR3 loop reads CASMGQSNEKLFF. The CDR3 coding sequence is TGTGCCAGCATGGGACAGAGTAATGAAAAACTGTTTTTT.

The rearrangement joins TRBV4-1 to TRBJ2-5; D possibly corresponds to TRBD2 (6 bases). This CDR3 is built from 15 residues. Trimming left V 4 bases short and J 5 bases short, with 17 bases between. Germline CDR1 is MGHRA and CDR2 is YSYEKL. This CDR3 reads CASSLFSGLGETQYF. CDR3 sequence (DNA): TGCGCCAGCAGCCTCTTCAGCGGGTTGGGGGAGACCCAGTACTTC.

The CDR3 DNA reads TGCGCCAGCAGTGAGTCGGGACAGATCCACACTGAAGCTTTCTTT. Translation: CASSESGQIHTEAFF. The V call is TRBV10-2, the J call TRBJ1-1; 7 nucleotides match TRBD1. The CDR3 length is 15 residues. J gave up 3 bases and V 0 bases, and 4 bases lay outside the gene matches. The germline V gene encodes CDR1 WSHSY and CDR2 SAAADI.

The chain employs TRBV30 and TRBJ2-6, with 8 bases fitting TRBD1. CDR3 length equals 18 residues. CDR1 is GTSNPN, CDR2 SVGIG, per germline (reference sequence). Germline trimming cut 1 base from V and 0 bases from J; bases unmatched to any gene: 8. The DNA for the CDR3 is TGTGCCTGGAGTGGGGGACAGGCCATATCCTCTGGGGCCAACGTCCTGACTTTC. Translation: CAWSGGQAISSGANVLTF.

V and J are TRBV30 and TRBJ2-3; a possible D gene is TRBD1 (6 bases). This CDR3 region has 14 residues. Germline V CDR1 and CDR2: GTSNPN, SVGIG (reference sequence). The V end was cut by 3 bases, the J end by 6 bases, with 16 bases between. CDR3 residues: CAWSRQGPWDTQYF. The CDR3 DNA reads as TGTGCCTGGAGCCGTCAGGGGCCCTGGGATACGCAGTATTTT. The full variable domain, completed using reference TRBV30 and TRBJ2-3, is SQTIHQWPATLVQPVGSPLSLECTVEGTSNPNLYWYRQAAGRGLQLLFYSVGIGQISSEVPQNLSASRPQDRQFILSSKKLLLSDSGFYLCAWSRQGPWDTQYFGPGTRLTVL.

The chain employs TRBV5-1 and TRBJ2-7; 11 bases line up with TRBD2. V shed 3 bases and J 2 bases; nucleotides not matched to a gene: 10. Germline-derived CDR1 and CDR2 are SGHRS and YFSETQ. The CDR3 covers 17 residues. This CDR3 reads CASSSTSGTWNPYEQYF. The CDR3 region has the DNA TGCGCCAGCAGCTCGACTAGCGGGACCTGGAATCCCTACGAGCAGTACTTC.

In its sample, this clone was seen once. This sequence joins TRBV13 and TRBJ1-1; TRBD1 aligns across 7 bases. CDR1 is PRHDT, CDR2 FYEKMQ, per germline (reference sequence). There are 15 residues in the CDR3. The trim removed 5 bases at V and 2 bases at J, leaving 8 bases unmatched. The chain's CDR3 is CASSEEQGKNTEAFF. CDR3 DNA: TGTGCCAGCAGCGAGGAACAGGGGAAAAACACTGAAGCTTTCTTT. The full variable domain, in which reference TRBV13 and TRBJ1-1 provide the parts outside the CDR3, is AAGVIQSPRHLIKEKRETATLKCYPIPRHDTVYWYQQGPGQDPQFLISFYEKMQSDKGSIPDRFSAQQFSDYHSELNMSSLELGDSALYFCASSEEQGKNTEAFFGQGTRLTVV.

The V call is TRBV7-8, the J call TRBJ1-5, with 9 bases aligning to TRBD1. The CDR3 extends over 15 amino acids. The germline gives CDR1 SGHVS, CDR2 FQNEAQ. V lost 5 bases to trimming and J lost 6 bases; unmatched junction nucleotides: 8. CDR3 sequence: CASSLGQGMGQPQHF. For the CDR3, the DNA is TGTGCCAGCAGCCTGGGACAGGGAATGGGTCAGCCCCAGCATTTT.

The rearrangement joins TRBV19 to TRBJ2-1; 11 bases align to TRBD2. CDR1 is LNHDA and CDR2 is SQIVND in the germline V gene (reference sequence). The CDR3 runs 13 residues. V shed 4 bases and J 11 bases; nucleotides not matched to a gene: 4. CDR3 residues: CASSTTSGGQQFF. CDR3 DNA: TGTGCCAGTAGTACCACTAGCGGGGGCCAGCAGTTCTTC.

The J gene is TRBJ1-1, the V gene TRBV30, with 11 bases lining up with TRBD1. The junction had 6 bases not matched to a gene; V was cut back by 2 bases and J by 4 bases. Germline CDR1 and CDR2: GTSNPN and SVGIG (reference sequence). CDR3 length: 15 amino acids. The CDR3 spells CAWSIGTGGVTEAFF. CDR3 coding DNA: TGTGCCTGGAGTATCGGGACAGGGGGGGTCACTGAAGCTTTCTTT.